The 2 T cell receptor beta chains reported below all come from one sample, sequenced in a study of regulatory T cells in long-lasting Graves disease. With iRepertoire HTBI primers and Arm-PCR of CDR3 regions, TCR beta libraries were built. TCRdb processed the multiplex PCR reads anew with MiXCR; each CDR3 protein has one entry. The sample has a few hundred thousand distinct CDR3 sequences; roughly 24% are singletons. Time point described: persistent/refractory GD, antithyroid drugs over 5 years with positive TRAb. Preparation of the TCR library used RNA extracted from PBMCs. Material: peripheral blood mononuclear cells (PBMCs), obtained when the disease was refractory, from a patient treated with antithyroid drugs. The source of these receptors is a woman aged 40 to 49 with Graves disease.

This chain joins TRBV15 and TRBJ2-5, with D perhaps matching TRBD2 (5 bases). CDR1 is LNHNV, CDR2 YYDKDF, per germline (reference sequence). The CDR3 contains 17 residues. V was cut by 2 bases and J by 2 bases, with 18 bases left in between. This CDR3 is CATSRRTFAGQQETQYF. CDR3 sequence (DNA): TGTGCCACCAGCAGACGAACATTCGCGGGCCAACAAGAGACCCAGTACTTC.

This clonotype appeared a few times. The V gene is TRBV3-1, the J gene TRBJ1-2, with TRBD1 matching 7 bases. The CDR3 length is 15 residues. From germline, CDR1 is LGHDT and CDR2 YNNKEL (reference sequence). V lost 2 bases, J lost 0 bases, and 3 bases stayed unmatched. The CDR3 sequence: CASSQRGTANYGYTF. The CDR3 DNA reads TGTGCCAGCAGCCAACGCGGGACAGCTAACTATGGCTACACCTTC.